Listed here are 7 T cell receptor beta chains from one sample, sequenced in a study of cytomegalovirus exposure and HLA in healthy donors. The PCR ran on 60 Vbeta and 13 Jbeta primers. Libraries were prepared by immunoSEQ multiplex PCR; TCRdb keeps only in-frame clonotypes and omits some of them. Of some 130,000 clones listed, 81% are singletons. The sequenced material came from PBMCs. The receptors stem from a man between 18 and 29 years old in good health and CMV-seronegative.

The CDR3 protein is CASSLVQGWSTDTQYF. CDR3 coding DNA: TGCGCCAGCAGCTTGGTACAGGGCTGGAGCACAGATACGCAGTATTTT. The rearrangement joins TRBV5-1 to TRBJ2-3; D might be TRBD1 (6 bases). There are 16 residues in the CDR3. V dropped 0 bases and J dropped 0 bases, with 11 bases sitting between them. Per germline, CDR1 SGHRS and CDR2 YFSETQ.

The chain combines TRBV11-2 with TRBJ1-2, with TRBD1 matching 7 bases. CDR1 and CDR2 from the germline V gene are SGHAT and FQNNGV. This CDR3 has 15 residues. The V gene end was trimmed by 5 bases and the J gene end by 1 base; junction bases not matched to a gene: 7. CDR3 loop: CASSPRTGLNYGYTF. CDR3 DNA: TGTGCCAGCAGCCCCCGGACAGGACTTAACTATGGCTACACCTTC.

The rearrangement joins TRBV6-4 to TRBJ1-2; D is uncertain. The length of the CDR3 is 13 residues. V shed 2 bases and J shed 8 bases, with 12 bases lying between them. CDR1 and CDR2 (germline): MRHNA, SNTAGT. As DNA, the CDR3 is TGTGCCAGCAGTGACGGCAGGAATCTCGGCTACACCTTC. It codes for CASSDGRNLGYTF.

This clone was counted a single time. V is TRBV27 and J is TRBJ1-2; a possible D gene is TRBD1 (5 bases). V gave up 5 bases and J gave up 0 bases, with 19 bases separating them. The CDR3 contains 17 residues. CDR1 MNHEY and CDR2 SMNVEV come from the germline V gene (reference sequence). The CDR3 coding sequence is TGTGCCAGCAGTCCCACGGGCCGCAACAGGCCTAACTATGGCTACACCTTC. Translating gives CASSPTGRNRPNYGYTF.

V usage is TRBV27 and J usage is TRBJ1-3; 7 bases line up with TRBD1. The V gene end was trimmed by 5 bases and the J gene end by 8 bases; junction bases not matched to a gene: 18. The CDR3 is 17 amino acids. The V gene's germline CDR1 is MNHEY and CDR2 SMNVEV (reference sequence). The CDR3 DNA reads TGTGCCAGCAGTCCACTACGGAAGACAGGGCGGAAAGACACCATATATTTT. Encoded protein: CASSPLRKTGRKDTIYF.

The rearrangement links TRBV30 to TRBJ2-1; 9 bases match TRBD2. Germline-derived CDR1 and CDR2 are GTSNPN and SVGIG (reference sequence). V was clipped by 3 bases and J by 4 bases; unmatched bases: 7. The CDR3 covers 15 residues. The CDR3 coding sequence is TGTGCCTGGAGACCTGAGCGGGGGGTTTACAATGAGCAGTTCTTC. Translation gives CAWRPERGVYNEQFF.

This chain joins TRBV7-2 and TRBJ1-6; 9 bases map to TRBD1. Trimming at V came to 5 bases and at J to 10 bases, leaving 12 bases not matched to a gene. CDR3 size: 16 residues. Per the germline V gene, CDR1 is SGHTA and CDR2 is FQGNSA. The chain's CDR3 is CASSPPGGQGRSPLHF. CDR3 bases: TGTGCCAGCAGCCCCCCGGGGGGACAGGGACGATCACCCCTCCACTTT.